The next 31 T cell receptor beta chains were all read from a single sample in a study of blood T cell repertoires in COVID-19. Sequencing used immunoSEQ multiplex PCR; TCRdb keeps in-frame clones, though not all of them. The profile shows tens of thousands of clones, 82% of them singletons. Material for sequencing was peripheral blood. The receptor set was obtained from a woman between 55 and 75 years old with acute or convalescent COVID-19.

The chain has TRBV11-2 and TRBJ1-2, with D possibly TRBD1 on 6 matching bases. The CDR3 extends over 18 amino acids. With 0 bases removed from V and 3 bases from J, the gap between germline ends came to 20 bases. CDR1 SGHAT and CDR2 FQNNGV come from the germline V gene. CDR3 amino acids: CASSLDLRGGGGHYGYTF. CDR3 DNA sequence: TGTGCCAGCAGCTTAGATTTAAGGGGTGGCGGGGGGCACTATGGCTACACCTTC.

The chain joins TRBV5-1 to TRBJ1-1; D gene uncertain. V lost 4 bases, J lost 4 bases, and 11 bases lay in between. From germline, CDR1 is SGHRS and CDR2 YFSETQ. The CDR3 is made up of 13 amino acids. The chain's CDR3 is CASSRRRGTEAFF. The CDR3 coding sequence is TGCGCCAGCAGCAGACGACGGGGCACTGAAGCTTTCTTT.

The chain has TRBV28 and TRBJ1-6, with TRBD1 matching 8 bases. The CDR3 runs to 15 residues. The V segment lost 6 bases and the J segment 6 bases; nucleotides outside the gene matches: 7. CDR1 MDHEN and CDR2 SYDVKM come from the germline V gene. The CDR3 DNA reads as TGTGCCAGCAGGAATCAGGGGGCGTTTAATTCACCCCTCCACTTT. It specifies CASRNQGAFNSPLHF.

The chain employs TRBV5-1 and TRBJ2-3, with 11 positions matching TRBD2. CDR3 length: 17 residues. The V segment lost 4 bases and the J segment 4 bases; nucleotides outside the gene matches: 11. Germline lookup yields CDR1 SGHRS and CDR2 YFSETQ. CDR3 sequence reads: CASSITNSGRGADTQYF. CDR3 DNA: TGCGCCAGCAGCATTACGAATAGCGGGAGGGGGGCAGATACGCAGTATTTT. Based on the CDR3 plus reference TRBV5-1 and TRBJ2-3, the full variable domain is KAGVTQTPRYLIKTRGQQVTLSCSPISGHRSVSWYQQTPGQGLQFLFEYFSETQRNKGNFPGRFSGRQFSNSRSEMNVSTLELGDSALYLCASSITNSGRGADTQYFGPGTRLTVL.

The V call is TRBV18, the J call TRBJ1-2; 7 positions agree with TRBD1. There are 14 residues in the CDR3. The trim removed 6 bases at V and 3 bases at J, leaving 7 bases unmatched. Per germline, CDR1 KGHSH and CDR2 LQKENI. The CDR3 loop is CASSPGGGDYGYTF. The CDR3 DNA reads TGTGCCAGCTCCCCGGGAGGGGGCGACTATGGCTACACCTTC. Full variable domain (outside the CDR3, taken from reference TRBV18 and TRBJ1-2): NAGVMQNPRHLVRRRGQEARLRCSPMKGHSHVYWYRQLPEEGLKFMVYLQKENIIDESGMPKERFSAEFPKEGPSILRIQQVVRGDSAAYFCASSPGGGDYGYTFGSGTRLTVV.

This chain links TRBV28 with TRBJ1-5, with a possible D match to TRBD1 (6 bases). V was clipped by 4 bases and J by 0 bases, with 16 bases between them. This CDR3 has 17 residues. Germline assignment: CDR1 MDHEN and CDR2 SYDVKM. For the CDR3, the DNA is TGTGCCAGCAGTTACCCTTCAGGACAGTATAGCAATCAGCCCCAGCATTTT. This codes for CASSYPSGQYSNQPQHF.

The CDR3 spells CASSTGFSGNTIYF. CDR3 DNA sequence: TGTGCCAGCTCAACGGGATTCTCTGGAAACACCATATATTTT. The gene calls are TRBV18 and TRBJ1-3; D call uncertain. The CDR3 has 14 amino acids. Looked up from germline, CDR1 is KGHSH and CDR2 is LQKENI. Trimming removed 5 bases from V and 0 bases from J, with 8 bases in between.

The V and J genes are TRBV7-2 and TRBJ2-5; 7 positions agree with TRBD2. CDR1 and CDR2 (germline): SGHTA, FQGNSA. The ends lost 1 base at V and 4 bases at J; junction bases unmatched: 9. The CDR3 consists of 16 residues. The CDR3 loop is CASSLGSGIWRETQYF. Written as DNA, the CDR3 is TGTGCCAGCAGCTTAGGGAGCGGGATTTGGAGAGAGACCCAGTACTTC.

This clone was picked up one time. The J gene is TRBJ2-5, the V gene TRBV3-1 (or the pseudogene TRBV3-2), with TRBD1 matching over 10 bases. This CDR3 has 15 residues. J was trimmed by 5 bases and V by 4 bases; bases with no gene match: 7. Germline V lookup: CDR1 LGHDT, CDR2 YNNKEL (reference sequence). CDR3 nucleotides: TGTGCCAGCAGCCTTGGACAGGGGGTTTGGGAGACCCAGTACTTC. This sequence encodes CASSLGQGVWETQYF.

The V gene is TRBV19, the J gene TRBJ1-6; 7 bases are shared with TRBD1. The germline V gene encodes CDR1 LNHDA and CDR2 SQIVND (reference sequence). This CDR3 has 13 amino acids. V trimming: 9 bases; J trimming: 4 bases; junction bases outside the gene matches: 3. CDR3 sequence: CASGTVYNSPLHF. The DNA of the CDR3 is TGTGCCAGCGGGACAGTTTATAATTCACCCCTCCACTTT.

This clone was seen more than once but under ten times. V is TRBV27 and J is TRBJ1-1, with 9 nucleotides matching TRBD1. CDR1 is MNHEY and CDR2 is SMNVEV in the germline V gene (reference sequence). J lost 1 base, V lost 6 bases, and 3 bases had no gene match. This CDR3 has 14 amino acids. CDR3 region: CASRTGGRNTEAFF. The CDR3 region has the DNA TGTGCCAGCAGGACAGGGGGAAGGAACACTGAAGCTTTCTTT.

This clone was counted a few times. The chain uses TRBV5-1 and TRBJ1-2, with D possibly TRBD1 on 6 matching bases. CDR3 length equals 16 residues. The germline CDR1 and CDR2 sequences are SGHRS and YFSETQ. V shed 4 bases and J shed 5 bases, with 21 bases lying between them. CDR3 nucleotide sequence: TGCGCCAGCAGCCCGACTACACAGGGTTTCGGGTATGGCTACACCTTC. Translating gives CASSPTTQGFGYGYTF.

The chain has TRBV18 and TRBJ1-6; TRBD1 is a possible D gene (6 bases). CDR3 length equals 15 residues. The germline CDR1 and CDR2 sequences are KGHSH and LQKENI. With 5 bases removed from V and 5 bases from J, the gap between germline ends came to 13 bases. The CDR3 loop is CASSSDRLNNSPLHF. For the CDR3, the DNA is TGTGCCAGCTCATCCGACAGGCTGAATAATTCACCCCTCCACTTT. Full variable domain (remainder filled in from reference TRBV18 and TRBJ1-6): NAGVMQNPRHLVRRRGQEARLRCSPMKGHSHVYWYRQLPEEGLKFMVYLQKENIIDESGMPKERFSAEFPKEGPSILRIQQVVRGDSAAYFCASSSDRLNNSPLHFGNGTRLTVT.

This clone was detected only a few times. The rearrangement joins TRBV11-2 to TRBJ2-2; D uncertain. V lost 5 bases and J 1 base, leaving 8 bases between the germline ends. The germline V gene has CDR1 SGHAT and CDR2 FQNNGV. CDR3 length equals 14 residues. The CDR3 DNA reads TGTGCCAGCAGCCCCCCCGGGAACACCGGGGAGCTGTTTTTT. Its protein is CASSPPGNTGELFF.

This chain connects TRBV9 to TRBJ1-2; D might be TRBD1 (6 bases). CDR1 and CDR2 (germline): SGDLS, YYNGEE. The ends were cut back, 0 bases at V and 8 bases at J, with 11 bases in the middle. The CDR3 extends over 13 amino acids. This CDR3 reads CASSVGLDRGYTF. The CDR3, as DNA: TGTGCCAGCAGCGTAGGGTTAGACAGGGGCTACACCTTC.

The chain recombines TRBV21-1 with TRBJ2-5; the table names TRBD1, a call not compared with the DNA. TRBV21-1 is given as a pseudogene. The CDR3 totals 16 residues. The CDR3 coding sequence is TGTGCCAGCAGCAAAGTTCCAGGAAATTACCAAGAGACCCAGTACTTC. Translated, it gives CASSKVPGNYQETQYF.

The V and J genes are TRBV5-6 and TRBJ1-1; D gene uncertain. This CDR3 has 15 residues. With 3 bases removed from V and 1 base from J, the gap between germline ends came to 13 bases. From germline, CDR1 is SGHDT and CDR2 YYEEEE. The CDR3 DNA reads TGTGCCAGCAGCTATCTAGCCAGATCGAACACTGAAGCTTTCTTT. Translation: CASSYLARSNTEAFF. The variable domain in full, completed from reference TRBV5-6 and TRBJ1-1, reads DAGVTQSPTHLIKTRGQQVTLRCSPKSGHDTVSWYQQALGQGPQFIFQYYEEEERQRGNFPDRFSGHQFPNYSSELNVNALLLGDSALYLCASSYLARSNTEAFFGQGTRLTVV.

The chain joins TRBV11-2 to TRBJ1-4; 7 bases are shared with TRBD1. With 5 bases clipped from V and 15 bases from J, the junction kept 12 bases outside the gene matches. Germline V gene lookup returns CDR1 SGHAT and CDR2 FQNNGV. CDR3 size: 13 residues. The CDR3 protein is CASSPVSPGTVFF. As DNA, the CDR3 is TGTGCCAGCAGCCCCGTGAGCCCCGGGACAGTGTTTTTT.

The chain links TRBV9 to TRBJ1-2; 8 bases match TRBD1. J lost 5 bases, V lost 0 bases, and 15 bases had no gene match. The germline CDR1 and CDR2 sequences are SGDLS and YYNGEE. This CDR3 is 18 amino acids long. This CDR3 reads CASSVAPNPGTGIYGYTF. The CDR3 DNA reads as TGTGCCAGCAGCGTAGCCCCAAACCCCGGGACAGGAATTTATGGCTACACCTTC.

This clone occurred once. CDR3 nucleotides: TGTGCCAGCAGCGTATCAGGGGACAGGAGTTACAATGAGCAGTTCTTC. Translated: CASSVSGDRSYNEQFF. The chain uses TRBV9 and TRBJ2-1; 8 bases align to TRBD1. CDR3 length equals 16 residues. Trimming took 1 base from V and 4 from J; bases not matched to a gene: 7. The germline V gene encodes CDR1 SGDLS and CDR2 YYNGEE.

The chain links TRBV19 to TRBJ1-4; a weak D match, TRBD1 (5 bases). This CDR3 comprises 18 residues. V was clipped by 2 bases and J by 3 bases, with 19 bases between them. Germline CDR1 reads LNHDA; CDR2 reads SQIVND (reference sequence). This CDR3 is CASSIKGREVRPNEKLFF. CDR3 DNA: TGTGCCAGTAGTATAAAAGGCAGGGAAGTTCGGCCTAATGAAAAACTGTTTTTT. Combining the CDR3 with reference TRBV19 and TRBJ1-4 gives the whole variable domain DGGITQSPKYLFRKEGQNVTLSCEQNLNHDAMYWYRQDPGQGLRLIYYSQIVNDFQKGDIAEGYSVSREKKESFPLTVTSAQKNPTAFYLCASSIKGREVRPNEKLFFGSGTQLSVL.

The chain recombines TRBV5-4 with TRBJ1-4; perhaps TRBD1 as D (5 bases). The germline V gene encodes CDR1 SGHNT and CDR2 YYREEE (reference sequence). The CDR3 runs 14 residues. The V end was cut by 1 base, the J end by 6 bases, with 10 bases between. The CDR3 DNA is TGTGCCAGCAGCTTGCAGGGCAGGGATGAAAAACTGTTTTTT. As protein: CASSLQGRDEKLFF. Looking up the rest from reference TRBV5-4 and TRBJ1-4 gives the full variable domain: ETGVTQSPTHLIKTRGQQVTLRCSSQSGHNTVSWYQQALGQGPQFIFQYYREEENGRGNFPPRFSGLQFPNYSSELNVNALELDDSALYLCASSLQGRDEKLFFGSGTQLSVL.

The gene calls are TRBV6-5 and TRBJ1-2; D uncertain. Trimming stripped 10 bases from V and 1 base from J, with 7 bases between. Germline loops: CDR1 MNHEY, CDR2 SVGAGI. There are 11 residues in the CDR3. In nucleotides, the CDR3 is TGTGCCACCGGTTTTAACTATGGCTACACCTTC. Translation gives CATGFNYGYTF.

CDR3 sequence (DNA): TGTGCCTGGAGTGTACCAGGGTGGACTGAAGCTTTCTTT. It codes for CAWSVPGWTEAFF. The J gene is TRBJ1-1, the V gene TRBV30; the D gene is possibly TRBD1 (5 bases). The germline gives CDR1 GTSNPN, CDR2 SVGIG (reference sequence). The CDR3 consists of 13 residues. V lost 0 bases and J 5 bases, leaving 10 bases between the germline ends.

This chain's CDR3 is CATRGGEGTEAFF. DNA of the CDR3: TGTGCCACCCGAGGGGGAGAGGGCACTGAAGCTTTCTTT. The gene calls are TRBV6-5 and TRBJ1-1; a possible D gene is TRBD1 (6 bases). The CDR3 spans 13 residues. The V and J ends lost 10 bases and 4 bases respectively, with 16 bases between them. In germline, CDR1 is MNHEY, CDR2 SVGAGI.

The rearrangement links TRBV18 to TRBJ1-2, with D tentatively TRBD1 (5 bases). CDR3 length: 13 residues. Trimming took 6 bases from V and 3 from J, leaving 11 bases between them. Germline lookup yields CDR1 KGHSH and CDR2 LQKENI. The CDR3 spells CASSARVDYGYTF. The CDR3 DNA reads as TGTGCCAGCTCCGCCAGGGTCGACTATGGCTACACCTTC.

The chain recombines TRBV18 with TRBJ1-2; D is possibly TRBD1 (6 bases). CDR1 and CDR2 (germline): KGHSH, LQKENI. Trimming removed 3 bases from V and 2 bases from J, with 16 bases in between. This CDR3 spans 16 amino acids. The CDR3 bases are TGTGCCAGCTCACCGTTACCGGGACAAGGAAACTATGGCTACACCTTC. Translation: CASSPLPGQGNYGYTF. Together with reference TRBV18 and TRBJ1-2, the CDR3 gives the full variable domain: NAGVMQNPRHLVRRRGQEARLRCSPMKGHSHVYWYRQLPEEGLKFMVYLQKENIIDESGMPKERFSAEFPKEGPSILRIQQVVRGDSAAYFCASSPLPGQGNYGYTFGSGTRLTVV.

The DNA of the CDR3 is TGTGCCAGCAGTTTACAGAGGGGCTACACCTTC. Translated: CASSLQRGYTF. The chain couples TRBV28 to TRBJ1-2; D is uncertain. The V gene's germline CDR1 is MDHEN and CDR2 SYDVKM. CDR3 length equals 11 residues. Trimming stripped 2 bases from V and 8 bases from J, with 6 bases between.

J is TRBJ1-2 and V is TRBV6-5; 9 positions match TRBD1. The trim removed 6 bases at V and 6 bases at J, leaving 8 bases unmatched. CDR1 and CDR2 from the germline V gene are MNHEY and SVGAGI. The CDR3 loop spans 14 amino acids. The CDR3 loop is CASRPTGGGDGYTF. CDR3 DNA sequence: TGTGCCAGCAGGCCAACAGGGGGCGGGGATGGCTACACCTTC.

The V call is TRBV9, the J call TRBJ1-6, with TRBD1 matching over 8 bases. The V and J ends lost 0 bases and 6 bases, in that order; junction bases with no gene match: 5. Germline assignment: CDR1 SGDLS and CDR2 YYNGEE. This CDR3 region has 16 residues. The CDR3 DNA reads as TGTGCCAGCAGCGTAGGTCAGGGGGCGAGTAATTCACCCCTCCACTTT. Amino acids: CASSVGQGASNSPLHF.

The genes are TRBV28 and TRBJ1-2; D may be TRBD1 (6 bases). V was pared by 5 bases and J by 3 bases, with 13 bases between. The germline V gene has CDR1 MDHEN and CDR2 SYDVKM. CDR3 length: 14 amino acids. Written as DNA, the CDR3 is TGTGCCAGCAGTGACCCGGGACAAGACTATGGCTACACCTTC. Translated, it gives CASSDPGQDYGYTF.